This T cell receptor (beta chain) was captured in a study of early T cells in non-severe SARS-CoV-2 infection. Study as a whole: The sequenced material was bulk RNA from unsorted whole blood, and its chains were unpaired.

Unique molecular identifiers were affixed to single, distinct cDNA molecules. Via MiXCR, TCRdb re-called the 5' RACE reads, giving one row per CDR3 protein. The data hold about 41,000 distinct CDR3 sequences, with 11% observed a single time. Only a few counts were recorded for this clonotype. V lost 0 bases to trimming and J lost 1 base; unmatched junction nucleotides: 3. This CDR3 spans 16 amino acids. Germline V gene sequence: CDR1 MRHNA, CDR2 SNTAGT. The sequenced sample consisted of whole blood. The genes are TRBV6-4 and TRBJ2-5; 9 nucleotides line up with TRBD1. This clonotype was sampled from an adult who was a healthcare worker with PCR-confirmed SARS-CoV-2 infection or an uninfected control (not recorded which). CDR3 loop: CASSDSPTGGQETQYF. Here the CDR3 DNA reads TGTGCCAGCAGTGACTCTCCGACAGGGGGCCAAGAGACCCAGTACTTC.